These 23 T cell receptor beta chains were all obtained from the same sample, sequenced in a study of CD8 T cells in ankylosing spondylitis. MiXCR, applied by TCRdb to the 5' RACE reads, yields one record per CDR3 protein. The sample contains 150,000 to 200,000 distinct CDR3 sequences, roughly 18% of which appear only once. Material: blood, either unsorted or a sorted T cell fraction (not recorded which). These receptors were obtained from a male donor under 35 with ankylosing spondylitis or in good health (not recorded which).

This clonotype was observed at least ten times. The chain has TRBV2 and TRBJ2-1; possibly TRBD1 for D (7 bases). The V and J ends lost 5 bases and 4 bases respectively, with 30 bases between them. From germline, CDR1 is SNHLY and CDR2 FYNNEI. This CDR3 has 20 residues. The CDR3 DNA reads TGTGCCAGCAGTCTTAGACAGGGAGGCTTGGGGGCAGGTAGATACAATGAGCAGTTCTTC. Translated, it gives CASSLRQGGLGAGRYNEQFF.

This clonotype occurred many times. The chain recombines TRBV28 with TRBJ1-6, with unresolved D. This CDR3 has 12 amino acids. Trimming left V 5 bases short and J 6 bases short, with 5 bases between. Germline assignment: CDR1 MDHEN and CDR2 SYDVKM. The CDR3: CASSQINSPLHF. The CDR3 nucleotides are TGTGCCAGCAGTCAAATTAATTCACCCCTCCACTTT. Complete variable domain (other parts from reference TRBV28 and TRBJ1-6): DVKVTQSSRYLVKRTGEKVFLECVQDMDHENMFWYRQDPGLGLRLIYFSYDVKMKEKGDIPEGYSVSREKKERFSLILESASTNQTSMYLCASSQINSPLHFGNGTRLTVT.

This clonotype showed up many times. This chain uses TRBV5-1 with TRBJ2-2; perhaps D is TRBD1 or TRBD2 (5 bases each). The germline V and J ends were trimmed by 3 bases and 8 bases, with 11 bases remaining between them. CDR1 and CDR2 (germline): SGHRS, YFSETQ. The CDR3 extends over 13 amino acids. CDR3 nucleotides: TGCGCCAGCAGCTCCGGGACGCTGGGGGAGCTGTTTTTT. It translates to CASSSGTLGELFF.

This chain uses TRBV30 with TRBJ2-1; a possible D gene is TRBD1 (5 bases). V lost 4 bases and J 9 bases, leaving 16 bases between the germline ends. The CDR3 runs to 13 residues. Germline V gives CDR1 GTSNPN, CDR2 SVGIG (reference sequence). In DNA form, the CDR3 reads TGTGCCTGGAACTGGCAGGGCGTAGGTGAGCAGTTCTTC. It specifies CAWNWQGVGEQFF.

This clonotype was observed many times. The chain has TRBV7-9 and TRBJ2-1; D may be TRBD2 (6 bases). CDR3 length: 15 residues. Germline V CDR1 and CDR2: SEHNR, FQNEAQ (reference sequence). V gave up 5 bases and J gave up 10 bases, with 21 bases separating them. In DNA form, the CDR3 reads TGTGCCAGCAGCCACCCATCGGGAGCTACGATCGAGCAGTTCTTC. Translation: CASSHPSGATIEQFF.

This clonotype was counted at least ten times. The chain combines TRBV6-4 with TRBJ1-2, with a possible D match to TRBD1 (6 bases). From germline, CDR1 is MRHNA and CDR2 SNTAGT. Trimming shortened V by 0 bases and J by 8 bases, and 16 bases separated the two germline ends. The CDR3 loop spans 15 amino acids. As DNA, the CDR3 is TGTGCCAGCAGTGACTCGTTAGGGGGGGTCAACGGCTACACCTTC. Translated: CASSDSLGGVNGYTF.

This clonotype showed up many times. The V call is TRBV9, the J call TRBJ2-2; D possibly matches TRBD1 or TRBD2 (5 bases each). Germline-derived CDR1 and CDR2 are SGDLS and YYNGEE. V lost 1 base, J lost 4 bases, and 11 bases lay in between. The length of the CDR3 is 15 residues. For the CDR3, the DNA is TGTGCCAGCAGCGTATTGGGGGATTCCACCGGGGAGCTGTTTTTT. It translates to CASSVLGDSTGELFF.

This clonotype appeared many times. The rearrangement links TRBV20-1 to TRBJ2-3, with 11 bases identical to TRBD1. CDR3 length equals 12 residues. The J segment lost 11 bases and the V segment lost 1 base, leaving 2 bases of the junction unmatched. Germline-derived CDR1 and CDR2 are DFQATT and SNEGSKA (reference sequence). Here the CDR3 DNA reads TGCAGTGCTAGAGTCGGGACAGGGGGGCAGTATTTT. Its protein is CSARVGTGGQYF.

This sequence joins TRBV7-8 and TRBJ2-3; 9 nucleotides line up with TRBD2. Germline assignment: CDR1 SGHVS and CDR2 FQNEAQ. V lost 1 base, J lost 4 bases, and 9 bases stayed unmatched. CDR3 size: 17 residues. Here the CDR3 reads CASSLGGGGRAPDTQYF. The CDR3 nucleotides are TGTGCCAGCAGCTTAGGGGGCGGCGGGAGGGCCCCAGATACGCAGTATTTT.

This clonotype came up a few times. The CDR3 is CASSATSGRNTGELFF. The CDR3 region has the DNA TGCGCCAGCAGCGCAACTAGCGGACGGAACACCGGGGAGCTGTTTTTT. The chain is built from TRBV5-1 and TRBJ2-2; TRBD2 agrees at 8 bases. The ends lost 4 bases at V and 1 base at J; junction bases unmatched: 6. The germline V gene encodes CDR1 SGHRS and CDR2 YFSETQ. This CDR3 comprises 16 residues. Complete variable domain (other parts from reference TRBV5-1 and TRBJ2-2): KAGVTQTPRYLIKTRGQQVTLSCSPISGHRSVSWYQQTPGQGLQFLFEYFSETQRNKGNFPGRFSGRQFSNSRSEMNVSTLELGDSALYLCASSATSGRNTGELFFGEGSRLTVL.

This clonotype was found many times. The chain combines TRBV29-1 with TRBJ1-1; no clear D gene. Trimming shortened V by 4 bases and J by 11 bases, and 14 bases separated the two germline ends. Germline assignment: CDR1 SQVTM and CDR2 ANQGSEA. This CDR3 contains 11 residues. As DNA, the CDR3 is TGCAGCGTTGGGGCACCCCAGGAGGCTTTCTTT. Translation gives CSVGAPQEAFF.

This clonotype has only a few counts. The chain uses TRBV21-1 and TRBJ2-3; no check of the table's D call, TRBD2, against the DNA was made. TRBV21-1 is tagged as a pseudogene. The CDR3 is 17 amino acids. DNA of the CDR3: TGTGCCAGCAGCACCCAAGGACTAGCGGAACGCACAGATACGCAGTATTTT. It translates to CASSTQGLAERTDTQYF.

This clonotype occurred many times. The chain carries TRBV7-9 and TRBJ1-6; D remains ambiguous. Trimming stripped 8 bases from V and 0 bases from J, with 14 bases between. This CDR3 is 16 amino acids long. Germline-derived CDR1 and CDR2 are SEHNR and FQNEAQ (reference sequence). CDR3 sequence (DNA): TGTGCCAGCGGATACACTGGCAGCTCCTATAATTCACCCCTCCACTTT. Its protein product is CASGYTGSSYNSPLHF.

This clonotype has ten or more counts. CDR3 amino acids: CASSYSRASGRQTQYF. The DNA for the CDR3 is TGTGCCAGCAGTTACTCTCGGGCTAGCGGGAGACAGACCCAGTACTTC. The chain employs TRBV6-5 and TRBJ2-5, with 10 bases identical to TRBD2. Germline trimming cut 0 bases from V and 6 bases from J; bases unmatched to any gene: 7. Per the germline V gene, CDR1 is MNHEY and CDR2 is SVGAGI. This CDR3 has 16 residues.

This clonotype occurred a few times. The rearrangement uses TRBV6-5 and TRBJ2-1; D call uncertain. Trimming removed 5 bases at V and 7 bases at J, with 18 bases between. This CDR3 has 15 residues. Germline V gene sequence: CDR1 MNHEY, CDR2 SVGAGI. CDR3 DNA: TGTGCCAGCAGTCGCGATAGGTACCCAGCGAATGAGCAGTTCTTC. Translating gives CASSRDRYPANEQFF.

In its sample, this clonotype was seen many times. This chain joins TRBV5-1 and TRBJ2-4; maybe TRBD2 (5 bases). The CDR3 totals 14 residues. V lost 4 bases and J lost 6, with 14 bases in between. Germline lookup yields CDR1 SGHRS and CDR2 YFSETQ. The CDR3 region is CASSPGVARNIQYF. The DNA for the CDR3 is TGCGCCAGCAGCCCCGGGGTAGCTCGAAACATTCAGTACTTC.

This clonotype was detected many times. This sequence joins TRBV9 and TRBJ2-5; D might be TRBD2 (6 bases). The V gene lost 5 bases and the J gene lost 5 bases, with 19 bases spanning the gap. Germline values: CDR1 SGDLS, CDR2 YYNGEE. The CDR3 totals 15 residues. CDR3 DNA: TGTGCCAGCAGTCTTGGGACTTCATCGACGGAGACCCAGTACTTC. It specifies CASSLGTSSTETQYF.

There are many counts of this clonotype. The V and J genes are TRBV5-1 and TRBJ1-1; 11 bases match TRBD1. Germline CDR1 reads SGHRS; CDR2 reads YFSETQ. Losses at the gene ends were 3 bases for V and 4 bases for J; bases not matched to a gene: 5. This CDR3 comprises 15 residues. DNA of the CDR3: TGCGCCAGCAGCTCGGGGGACAGGGGGAGCACTGAAGCTTTCTTT. It codes for CASSSGDRGSTEAFF.

This clonotype was counted many times. The V gene is TRBV20-1, the J gene TRBJ2-3; TRBD2 matches 11 bases. The CDR3 totals 14 residues. Germline lookup yields CDR1 DFQATT and CDR2 SNEGSKA (reference sequence). V was clipped by 5 bases and J by 4 bases; unmatched bases: 5. CDR3 in amino acids: CSALTSGISDTQYF. CDR3 nucleotides: TGCAGTGCTTTGACTAGCGGGATCTCAGATACGCAGTATTTT.

In its sample, this clonotype was seen many times. The CDR3 is CASSVAGAQTDTQYF. DNA of the CDR3: TGTGCCAGCAGCGTAGCGGGGGCGCAGACAGATACGCAGTATTTT. The rearrangement uses TRBV9 and TRBJ2-3; D may correspond to TRBD1 or TRBD2 (6 bases each). Between the trimmed V and J ends, which lost 0 bases and 3 bases, there was a span of 11 bases. The CDR3 runs to 15 residues. Germline V gene sequence: CDR1 SGDLS, CDR2 YYNGEE.

The chain joins TRBV9 to TRBJ2-7, with D hard to call. The CDR3 extends over 15 amino acids. Germline assignment: CDR1 SGDLS and CDR2 YYNGEE. V was pared by 0 bases and J by 1 base, with 11 bases between. The CDR3 bases are TGTGCCAGCAGCGTAGGCACGGGCGAGTCCTACGAGCAGTACTTC. Protein: CASSVGTGESYEQYF.

In its sample, this clonotype was seen many times. The V gene is TRBV9, the J gene TRBJ2-1; 8 bases fit TRBD2. With 3 bases clipped from V and 6 bases from J, the junction kept 14 bases outside the gene matches. CDR1 is SGDLS and CDR2 is YYNGEE in the germline V gene. The CDR3 contains 17 residues. The CDR3 protein is CASSAMLGAGVSNEQFF. CDR3 coding DNA: TGTGCCAGCAGCGCCATGCTGGGAGCGGGAGTCAGCAATGAGCAGTTCTTC.

This clonotype was detected many times. The V gene is TRBV6-1, the J gene TRBJ2-1; 9 nucleotides agree with TRBD2. With V trimmed by 6 bases and J by 10 bases, 7 bases remained unmatched. Germline V gene sequence: CDR1 MNHNS, CDR2 SASEGT. This CDR3 spans 13 amino acids. In DNA, the CDR3 is TGTGCCAGCAGCGAGGGACTAGCACGGGAGCAGTTCTTC. Residues: CASSEGLAREQFF.